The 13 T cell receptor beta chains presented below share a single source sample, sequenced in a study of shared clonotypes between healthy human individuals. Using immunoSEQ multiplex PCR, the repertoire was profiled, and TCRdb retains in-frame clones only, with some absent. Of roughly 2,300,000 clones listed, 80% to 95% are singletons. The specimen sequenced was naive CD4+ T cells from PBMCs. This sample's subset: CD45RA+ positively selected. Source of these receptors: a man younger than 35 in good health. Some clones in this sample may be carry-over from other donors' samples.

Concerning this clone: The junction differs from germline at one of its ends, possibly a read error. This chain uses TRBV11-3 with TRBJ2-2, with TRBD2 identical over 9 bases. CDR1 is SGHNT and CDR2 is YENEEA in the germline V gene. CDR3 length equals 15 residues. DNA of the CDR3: TGTGCCAGCAGCTTAGACCTAGCGGGACGACGGGGAGCTGTTTTT. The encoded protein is CASSLDLAGRRGAVF.

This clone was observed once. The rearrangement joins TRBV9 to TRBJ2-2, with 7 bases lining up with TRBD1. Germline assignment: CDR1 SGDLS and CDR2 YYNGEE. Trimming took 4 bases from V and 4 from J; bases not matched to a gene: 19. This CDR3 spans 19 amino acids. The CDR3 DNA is TGTGCCAGCAGCCCACAGGATCCAACCGGGACAGCCTTCACCGGGGAGCTGTTTTTT. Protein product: CASSPQDPTGTAFTGELFF. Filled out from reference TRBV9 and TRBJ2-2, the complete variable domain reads DSGVTQTPKHLITATGQRVTLRCSPRSGDLSVYWYQQSLDQGLQFLIQYYNGEERAKGNILERFSAQQFPDLHSELNLSSLELGDSALYFCASSPQDPTGTAFTGELFFGEGSRLTVL.

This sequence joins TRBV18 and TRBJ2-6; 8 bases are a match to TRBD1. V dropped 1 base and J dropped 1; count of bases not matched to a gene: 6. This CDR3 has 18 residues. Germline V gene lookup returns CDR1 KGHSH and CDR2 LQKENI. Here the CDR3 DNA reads TGTGCCAGCTCACCACTGGCCAGGGGGCGGTCTGGGGCCAACGTCCTGACTTTC. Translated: CASSPLARGRSGANVLTF. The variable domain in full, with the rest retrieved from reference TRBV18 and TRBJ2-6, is NAGVMQNPRHLVRRRGQEARLRCSPMKGHSHVYWYRQLPEEGLKFMVYLQKENIIDESGMPKERFSAEFPKEGPSILRIQQVVRGDSAAYFCASSPLARGRSGANVLTFGAGSRLTVL.

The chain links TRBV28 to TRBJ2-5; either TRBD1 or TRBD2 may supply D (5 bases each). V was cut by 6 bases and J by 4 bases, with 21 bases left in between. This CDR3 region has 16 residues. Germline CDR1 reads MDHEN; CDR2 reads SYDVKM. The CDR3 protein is CASRGETLPSAETQYF. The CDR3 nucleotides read TGTGCCAGCAGGGGGGAGACGCTGCCCTCCGCAGAGACCCAGTACTTC.

CDR3 coding DNA: TGCGCCAGCAGCTTGGGGGGACAGGCCTATAGCTCCTACAATGAGCAGTTCTTC. It translates to CASSLGGQAYSSYNEQFF. This chain joins TRBV5-1 and TRBJ2-1; 8 bases agree with TRBD1. Losses at the gene ends were 0 bases for V and 0 bases for J; bases not matched to a gene: 8. The CDR3 runs to 18 residues. CDR1 is SGHRS, CDR2 YFSETQ, per germline. The full variable domain, completed using reference TRBV5-1 and TRBJ2-1, is KAGVTQTPRYLIKTRGQQVTLSCSPISGHRSVSWYQQTPGQGLQFLFEYFSETQRNKGNFPGRFSGRQFSNSRSEMNVSTLELGDSALYLCASSLGGQAYSSYNEQFFGPGTRLTVL.

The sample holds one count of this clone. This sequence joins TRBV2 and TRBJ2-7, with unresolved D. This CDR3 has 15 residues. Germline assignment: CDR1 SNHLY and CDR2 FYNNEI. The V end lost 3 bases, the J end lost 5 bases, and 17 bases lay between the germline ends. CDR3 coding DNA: TGTGCCAGCAGTGAGGAGTTGGGCGCAAAGGACGAGCAGTACTTC. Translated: CASSEELGAKDEQYF.

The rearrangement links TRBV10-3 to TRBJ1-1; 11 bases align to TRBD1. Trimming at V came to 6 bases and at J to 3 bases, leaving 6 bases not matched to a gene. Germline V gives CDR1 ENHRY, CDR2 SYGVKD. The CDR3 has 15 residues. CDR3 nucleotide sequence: TGTGCCATCAGCCGGGACAGGGGGTGGGACACTGAAGCTTTCTTT. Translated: CAISRDRGWDTEAFF.

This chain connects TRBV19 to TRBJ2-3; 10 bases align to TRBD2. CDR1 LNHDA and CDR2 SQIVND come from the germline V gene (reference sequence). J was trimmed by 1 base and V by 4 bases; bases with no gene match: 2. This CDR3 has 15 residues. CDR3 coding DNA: TGTGCCAGTAGTACCCTAGCGGGGGGCACAGATACGCAGTATTTT. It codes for CASSTLAGGTDTQYF.

Here the CDR3 reads CASSPRSTGSNQPQHF. For the CDR3, the DNA is TGTGCCAGCAGCCCGAGGAGTACAGGGAGCAATCAGCCCCAGCATTTT. The chain employs TRBV11-2 and TRBJ1-5; tentative D call: TRBD1 (6 bases). The CDR3 has 16 residues. Germline V lookup: CDR1 SGHAT, CDR2 FQNNGV. Trimming removed 5 bases from V and 1 base from J, with 15 bases in between.

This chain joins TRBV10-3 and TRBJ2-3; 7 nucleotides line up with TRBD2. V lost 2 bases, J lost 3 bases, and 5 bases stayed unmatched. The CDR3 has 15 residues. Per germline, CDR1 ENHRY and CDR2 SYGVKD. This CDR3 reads CAISERLAETDTQYF. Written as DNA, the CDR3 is TGTGCCATCAGTGAGCGGCTAGCGGAGACAGATACGCAGTATTTT.

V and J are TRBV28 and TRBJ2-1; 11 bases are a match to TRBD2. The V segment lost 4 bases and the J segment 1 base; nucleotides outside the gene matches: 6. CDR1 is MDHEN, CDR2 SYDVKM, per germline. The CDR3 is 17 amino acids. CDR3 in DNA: TGTGCCAGCAGTTCCATAGTAGCGGGAGGGTCCTACAATGAGCAGTTCTTC. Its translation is CASSSIVAGGSYNEQFF.

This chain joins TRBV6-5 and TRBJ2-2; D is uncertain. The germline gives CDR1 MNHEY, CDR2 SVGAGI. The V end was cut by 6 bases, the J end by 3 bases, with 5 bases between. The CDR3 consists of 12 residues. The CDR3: CASRFYTGELFF. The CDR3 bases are TGTGCCAGCAGGTTTTACACCGGGGAGCTGTTTTTT.

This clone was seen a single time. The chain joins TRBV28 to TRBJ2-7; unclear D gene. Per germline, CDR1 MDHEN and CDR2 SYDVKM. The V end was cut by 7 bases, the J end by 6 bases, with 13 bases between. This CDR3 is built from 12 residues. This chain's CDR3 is CASTGGAGEQYF. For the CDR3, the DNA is TGTGCCAGCACGGGCGGTGCCGGCGAGCAGTACTTC.